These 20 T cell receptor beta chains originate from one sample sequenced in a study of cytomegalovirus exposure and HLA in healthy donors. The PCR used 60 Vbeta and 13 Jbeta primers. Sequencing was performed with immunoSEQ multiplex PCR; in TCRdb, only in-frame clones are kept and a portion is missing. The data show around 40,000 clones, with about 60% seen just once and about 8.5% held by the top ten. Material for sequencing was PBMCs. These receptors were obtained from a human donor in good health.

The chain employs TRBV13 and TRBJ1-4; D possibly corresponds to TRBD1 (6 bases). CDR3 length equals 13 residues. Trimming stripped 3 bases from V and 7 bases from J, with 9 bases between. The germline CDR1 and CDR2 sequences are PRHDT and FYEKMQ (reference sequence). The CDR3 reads CASSFGRGEKLFF. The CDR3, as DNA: TGTGCCAGCAGCTTCGGCAGGGGTGAAAAACTGTTTTTT. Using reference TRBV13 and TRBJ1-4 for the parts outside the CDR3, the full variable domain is AAGVIQSPRHLIKEKRETATLKCYPIPRHDTVYWYQQGPGQDPQFLISFYEKMQSDKGSIPDRFSAQQFSDYHSELNMSSLELGDSALYFCASSFGRGEKLFFGSGTQLSVL.

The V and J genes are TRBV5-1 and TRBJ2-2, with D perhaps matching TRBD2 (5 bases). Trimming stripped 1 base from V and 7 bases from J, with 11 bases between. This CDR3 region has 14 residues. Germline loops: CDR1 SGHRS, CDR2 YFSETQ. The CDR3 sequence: CASSLISGYGELFF. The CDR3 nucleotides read TGCGCCAGCAGCTTGATTTCGGGGTACGGGGAGCTGTTTTTT.

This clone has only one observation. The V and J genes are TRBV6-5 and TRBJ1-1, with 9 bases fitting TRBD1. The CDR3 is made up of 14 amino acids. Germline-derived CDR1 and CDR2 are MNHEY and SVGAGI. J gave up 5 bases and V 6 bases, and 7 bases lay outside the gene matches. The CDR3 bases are TGTGCCAGCAGGATGGGACAGGGATGGACTGAAGCTTTCTTT. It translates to CASRMGQGWTEAFF.

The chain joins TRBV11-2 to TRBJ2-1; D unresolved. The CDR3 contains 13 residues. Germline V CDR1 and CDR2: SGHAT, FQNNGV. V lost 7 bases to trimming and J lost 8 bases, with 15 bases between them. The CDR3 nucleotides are TGTGCCAGCACCCCTAGTATGAGTTATGAGCAGTTCTTC. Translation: CASTPSMSYEQFF.

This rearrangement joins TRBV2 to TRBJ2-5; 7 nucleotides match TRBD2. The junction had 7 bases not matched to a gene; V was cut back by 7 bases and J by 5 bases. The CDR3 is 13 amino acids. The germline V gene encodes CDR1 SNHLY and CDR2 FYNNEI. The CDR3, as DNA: TGTGCCAGCACGAGGGTAGCGGGTGAGACCCAGTACTTC. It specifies CASTRVAGETQYF.

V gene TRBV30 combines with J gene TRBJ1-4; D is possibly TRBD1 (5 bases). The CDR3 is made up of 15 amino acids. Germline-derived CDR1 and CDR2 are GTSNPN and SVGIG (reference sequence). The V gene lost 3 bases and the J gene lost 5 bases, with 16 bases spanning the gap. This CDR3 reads CAWSHPRQRNEKLFF. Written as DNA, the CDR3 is TGTGCCTGGAGCCATCCACGACAGCGAAATGAAAAACTGTTTTTT.

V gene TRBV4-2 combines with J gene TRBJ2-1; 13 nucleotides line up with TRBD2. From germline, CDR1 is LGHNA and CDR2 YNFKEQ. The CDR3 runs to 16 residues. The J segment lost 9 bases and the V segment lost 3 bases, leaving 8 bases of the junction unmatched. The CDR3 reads CASSQYTSGGVVEQFF. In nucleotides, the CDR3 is TGTGCCAGCAGCCAGTATACTAGCGGGGGGGTCGTTGAGCAGTTCTTC.

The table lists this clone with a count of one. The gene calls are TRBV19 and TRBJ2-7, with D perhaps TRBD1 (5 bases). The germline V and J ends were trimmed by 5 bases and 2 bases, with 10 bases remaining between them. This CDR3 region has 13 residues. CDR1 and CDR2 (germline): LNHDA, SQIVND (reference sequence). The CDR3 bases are TGTGCCAGTAGTTTTCAGGGTACCTACGAGCAGTACTTC. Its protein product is CASSFQGTYEQYF.

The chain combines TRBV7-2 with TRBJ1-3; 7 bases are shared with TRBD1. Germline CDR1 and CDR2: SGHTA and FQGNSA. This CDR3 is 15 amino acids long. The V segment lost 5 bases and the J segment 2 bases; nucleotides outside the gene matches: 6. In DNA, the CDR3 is TGTGCCAGCAGCACCGAGACAGGGACTGGAAACACCATATATTTT. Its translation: CASSTETGTGNTIYF.

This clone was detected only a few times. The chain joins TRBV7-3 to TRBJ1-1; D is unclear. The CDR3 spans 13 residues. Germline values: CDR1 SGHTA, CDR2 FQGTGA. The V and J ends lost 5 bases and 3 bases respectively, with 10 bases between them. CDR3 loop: CASSQMRDTEAFF. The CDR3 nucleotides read TGTGCCAGCAGCCAGATGAGGGACACTGAAGCTTTCTTT.

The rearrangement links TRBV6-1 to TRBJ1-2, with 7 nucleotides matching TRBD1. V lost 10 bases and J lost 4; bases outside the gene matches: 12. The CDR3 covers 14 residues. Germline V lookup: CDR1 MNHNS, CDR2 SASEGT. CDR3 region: CAISGTAPSYGYTF. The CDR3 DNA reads TGTGCCATATCGGGGACAGCTCCCTCCTATGGCTACACCTTC.

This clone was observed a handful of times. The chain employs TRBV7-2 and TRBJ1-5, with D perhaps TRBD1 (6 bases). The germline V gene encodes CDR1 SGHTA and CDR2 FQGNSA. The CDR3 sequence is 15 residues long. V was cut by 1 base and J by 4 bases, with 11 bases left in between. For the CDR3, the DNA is TGTGCCAGCAGCTTAGGACGGACAGAAAATCAGCCCCAGCATTTT. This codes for CASSLGRTENQPQHF.

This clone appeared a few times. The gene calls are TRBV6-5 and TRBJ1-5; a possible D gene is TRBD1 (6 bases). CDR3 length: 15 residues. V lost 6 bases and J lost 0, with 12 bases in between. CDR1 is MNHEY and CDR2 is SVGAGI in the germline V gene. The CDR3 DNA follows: TGTGCCAGCAGCGTATCCAGGGGTAGCAATCAGCCCCAGCATTTT. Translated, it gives CASSVSRGSNQPQHF.

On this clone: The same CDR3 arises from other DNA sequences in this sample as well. This CDR3 is CASSLAGVNTGELFF. In nucleotides, the CDR3 is TGCGCCAGCAGCTTAGCGGGGGTAAACACCGGGGAGCTGTTTTTT. The rearrangement links TRBV5-1 to TRBJ2-2; TRBD2 matches 8 bases. Looked up from germline, CDR1 is SGHRS and CDR2 is YFSETQ. With 2 bases clipped from V and 2 bases from J, the junction kept 2 bases outside the gene matches. CDR3 length: 15 residues.

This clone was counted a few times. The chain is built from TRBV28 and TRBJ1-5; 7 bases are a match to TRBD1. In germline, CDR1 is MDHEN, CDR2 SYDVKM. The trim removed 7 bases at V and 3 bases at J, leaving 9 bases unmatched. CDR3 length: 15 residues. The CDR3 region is CASTASGGVNQPQHF. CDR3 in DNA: TGTGCCAGCACCGCCTCAGGGGGTGTCAATCAGCCCCAGCATTTT.

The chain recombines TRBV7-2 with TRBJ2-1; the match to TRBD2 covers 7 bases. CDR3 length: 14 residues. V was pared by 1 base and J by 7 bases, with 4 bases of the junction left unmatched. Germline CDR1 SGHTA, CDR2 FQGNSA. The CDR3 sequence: CASSLVGGGNEQFF. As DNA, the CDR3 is TGTGCCAGCAGCTTAGTGGGCGGGGGAAATGAGCAGTTCTTC.

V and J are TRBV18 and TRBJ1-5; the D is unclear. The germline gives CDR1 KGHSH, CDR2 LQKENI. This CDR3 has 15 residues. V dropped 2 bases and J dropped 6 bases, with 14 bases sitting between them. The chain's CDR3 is CASSPRADRGQPQHF. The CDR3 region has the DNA TGTGCCAGCTCACCAAGGGCAGACCGGGGTCAGCCCCAGCATTTT.

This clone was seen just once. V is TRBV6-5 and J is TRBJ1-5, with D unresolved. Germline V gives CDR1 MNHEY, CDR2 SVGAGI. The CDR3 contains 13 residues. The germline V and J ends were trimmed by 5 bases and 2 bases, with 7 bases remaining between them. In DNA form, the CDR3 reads TGTGCCAGCAGTCCCTACGGCAATCAGCCCCAGCATTTT. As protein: CASSPYGNQPQHF.

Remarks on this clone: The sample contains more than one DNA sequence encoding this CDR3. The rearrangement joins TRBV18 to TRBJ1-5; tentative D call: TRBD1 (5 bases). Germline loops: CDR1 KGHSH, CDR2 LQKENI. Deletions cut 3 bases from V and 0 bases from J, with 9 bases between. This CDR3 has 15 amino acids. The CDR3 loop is CASSPTVNSNQPQHF. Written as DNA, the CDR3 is TGTGCCAGCTCACCGACAGTCAATAGCAATCAGCCCCAGCATTTT.

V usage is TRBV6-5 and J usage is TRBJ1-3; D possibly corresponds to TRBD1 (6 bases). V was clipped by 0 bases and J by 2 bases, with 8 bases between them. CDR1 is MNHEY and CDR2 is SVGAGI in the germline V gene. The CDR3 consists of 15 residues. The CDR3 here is CASSYSPGAGNTIYF. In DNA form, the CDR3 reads TGTGCCAGCAGTTACTCGCCAGGGGCTGGAAACACCATATATTTT.